Described below is a single T cell receptor beta chain sequence and its context. Its antigen is currently unknown. The source of the sample is a study of shared clonotypes between healthy human individuals. Turning to the study itself: The donors, two women and three men, were aged 18 to 49.

Several immunoSEQ plates received, in even portions, the genomic DNA of each subset. Sequencing was performed with immunoSEQ multiplex PCR; in TCRdb, only in-frame clones are kept and a portion is missing. This sample has over 1.5 million clones, with about 98% found just once. Overall study findings and caveats: Larger richness was generally estimated for naive than memory subsets.

Germline V CDR1 and CDR2: MNHEY, SVGAGI. The CDR3 has 15 amino acids. V dropped 0 bases and J dropped 5; count of bases not matched to a gene: 5. The clonotype originates from a man aged 25-45 years in good health. The chain links TRBV6-5 to TRBJ1-2, with 8 bases aligning to TRBD1. The material sequenced was naive CD4+ T cells sorted from blood. This sample's subset: CD45RA+ positively selected. This CDR3 is CASSYSVQGVYGYTF. CDR3 sequence (DNA): TGTGCCAGCAGTTACTCCGTACAGGGGGTGTATGGCTACACCTTC.